This T cell receptor (beta chain) was sequenced for a study of cytomegalovirus exposure and HLA in healthy donors. Whole-study results and caveats: Reportedly, diagnosis of cytomegalovirus status by the classifier showed high specificity and sensitivity.

Samples came from healthy bone marrow donors. This clone came up a few times. Its antigen is unidentified. Germline-derived CDR1 and CDR2 are MDHEN and SYDVKM. Trimming pared 2 bases from V and 4 bases from J, leaving 9 bases between. This CDR3 is built from 14 residues. Primers included in the PCR were 60 Vbeta and 13 Jbeta primers. The table came from immunoSEQ multiplex PCR; TCRdb's copy has only in-frame clones and leaves some out. The table shows 150,000 to 200,000 clones, with 80% occurring only once. Sequenced material: PBMCs. This TCR came from a man aged 30 to 45 in good health and CMV-seropositive. The chain links TRBV28 to TRBJ1-3; possibly TRBD1 for D (5 bases). The CDR3 bases are TGTGCCAGCAGTTTAGGGGGGTGGGGAAACACCATATATTTT. It translates to CASSLGGWGNTIYF.